Below are 22 T cell receptor beta chains sequenced from a single sample in a study of shared T cell receptors in the human thymus. The table came from immunoSEQ multiplex PCR; TCRdb's copy has only in-frame clones and leaves some out. The sample includes about 380,000 clones, more than 85% of them seen just once. Sequencing was carried out using thymocytes. These receptors all come from a human donor.

This chain links TRBV21-1 with TRBJ2-7; TRBD1 is taken as the D call from the table, unchecked against the DNA. TRBV21-1 is tagged as a pseudogene. The CDR3 runs 13 residues. This CDR3 is CASSKGTGLEQYF. In nucleotides, the CDR3 is TGTGCCAGCAGCAAAGGAACAGGGCTTGAGCAGTACTTC.

This CDR3 is CASSGTGAAMNTEAFF. In DNA form, the CDR3 reads TGCGCCAGCAGCGGGACGGGGGCCGCCATGAACACTGAAGCTTTCTTT. V and J are TRBV5-1 and TRBJ1-1; possible D gene TRBD1, 6 bases. There are 16 residues in the CDR3. With 4 bases removed from V and 0 bases from J, the gap between germline ends came to 16 bases. Germline CDR1 SGHRS, CDR2 YFSETQ.

The rearrangement joins TRBV2 to TRBJ2-1; TRBD1 might be the D (6 bases). The V and J ends lost 2 bases and 0 bases respectively, with 23 bases between them. The germline V gene encodes CDR1 SNHLY and CDR2 FYNNEI. The CDR3 has 20 residues. The CDR3 bases are TGTGCCAGCAGTGAAAAATCAGCTGAACAGGGCTTTAGCTCCTACAATGAGCAGTTCTTC. It codes for CASSEKSAEQGFSSYNEQFF.

This chain links TRBV27 with TRBJ1-5; 7 nucleotides align to TRBD1. CDR1 is MNHEY and CDR2 is SMNVEV in the germline V gene (reference sequence). The J segment lost 7 bases and the V segment lost 2 bases, leaving 14 bases of the junction unmatched. This CDR3 spans 17 amino acids. The CDR3 here is CASSLRPQGRAEQPQHF. The CDR3 DNA reads TGTGCCAGCAGTTTAAGGCCACAGGGGCGGGCGGAGCAGCCCCAGCATTTT.

The chain couples TRBV2 to TRBJ1-5; 8 bases map to TRBD1. Germline V gene data show CDR1 as SNHLY and CDR2 as FYNNEI. The CDR3 totals 13 residues. Unmatched junction bases numbered 0, after V lost 6 bases and J lost 2 bases. DNA for the CDR3: TGTGCCAGCAGGGACAGGGGCAATCAGCCCCAGCATTTT. Protein: CASRDRGNQPQHF.

The rearrangement links TRBV2 to TRBJ2-7; TRBD1 agrees at 8 bases. This CDR3 region has 16 residues. Germline V gene data show CDR1 as SNHLY and CDR2 as FYNNEI. The V segment lost 5 bases and the J segment 4 bases; nucleotides outside the gene matches: 13. For the CDR3, the DNA is TGTGCCAGCAGTCCCGGTCAGGACAGGGAGTTTTACGAGCAGTACTTC. Protein sequence: CASSPGQDREFYEQYF.

CDR3 bases: TGCAGCGTGACTAGCGGGACGGACATTCAGTACTTC. Encoded protein: CSVTSGTDIQYF. The rearrangement joins TRBV29-1 to TRBJ2-4; TRBD2 aligns across 11 bases. Per germline, CDR1 SQVTM and CDR2 ANQGSEA. This CDR3 region has 12 residues. Losses at the gene ends were 6 bases for V and 8 bases for J; bases not matched to a gene: 3. The whole variable domain, remainder taken from reference TRBV29-1 and TRBJ2-4, is SAVISQKPSRDICQRGTSLTIQCQVDSQVTMMFWYRQQPGQSLTLIATANQGSEATYESGFVIDKFPISRPNLTFSTLTVSNMSPEDSSIYLCSVTSGTDIQYFGAGTRLSVL.

This CDR3 reads CSVAGVETQYF. In DNA form, the CDR3 reads TGCAGCGTTGCAGGGGTCGAGACCCAGTACTTC. This chain links TRBV29-1 with TRBJ2-5; D is perhaps TRBD1 (6 bases). The germline V gene has CDR1 SQVTM and CDR2 ANQGSEA. CDR3 length: 11 amino acids. Trimming removed 4 bases at V and 5 bases at J, with 8 bases between.

V gene TRBV5-4 combines with J gene TRBJ1-2; D perhaps matches TRBD1 (5 bases). With 4 bases removed from V and 3 bases from J, the gap between germline ends came to 22 bases. The CDR3 has 17 amino acids. Germline V gene data show CDR1 as SGHNT and CDR2 as YYREEE (reference sequence). CDR3 DNA sequence: TGTGCCAGCAGCGATTTAGGGACGAAAAGGTGGGACTATGGCTACACCTTC. Translation: CASSDLGTKRWDYGYTF.

The V call is TRBV29-1, the J call TRBJ2-5; TRBD1 aligns across 10 bases. Germline V gene data show CDR1 as SQVTM and CDR2 as ANQGSEA. V gave up 0 bases and J gave up 5 bases; unmatched junction bases: 3. The CDR3 has 14 residues. CDR3: CSVEDLDRGETQYF. As DNA, the CDR3 is TGCAGCGTTGAAGACCTGGACAGGGGGGAGACCCAGTACTTC.

The chain has TRBV2 and TRBJ2-1; TRBD2 agrees at 8 bases. Germline values: CDR1 SNHLY, CDR2 FYNNEI. V dropped 6 bases and J dropped 8; count of bases not matched to a gene: 6. The CDR3 is made up of 13 amino acids. CDR3 DNA sequence: TGTGCCAGCAGCGGGACTAGGGTCTATGAGCAGTTCTTC. It encodes CASSGTRVYEQFF.

V and J are TRBV2 and TRBJ1-5; D is possibly TRBD1 (6 bases). The germline gives CDR1 SNHLY, CDR2 FYNNEI. V lost 6 bases, J lost 5 bases, and 32 bases lay in between. The CDR3 extends over 20 amino acids. The CDR3 sequence: CASSHILTGTFRVGYQPQHF. For the CDR3, the DNA is TGTGCCAGCAGCCACATTCTCACAGGGACCTTTCGCGTTGGTTATCAGCCCCAGCATTTT. The full variable domain, with the rest looked up from reference TRBV2 and TRBJ1-5, is EPEVTQTPSHQVTQMGQEVILRCVPISNHLYFYWYRQILGQKVEFLVSFYNNEISEKSEIFDDQFSVERPDGSNFTLKIRSTKLEDSAMYFCASSHILTGTFRVGYQPQHFGDGTRLSIL.

The gene calls are TRBV30 and TRBJ1-1; D ambiguous. This CDR3 region has 17 residues. Deletions cut 0 bases from V and 7 bases from J, with 24 bases between. The germline gives CDR1 GTSNPN, CDR2 SVGIG (reference sequence). The CDR3 sequence is CAWSVFQVLPTGLEAFF. As DNA, the CDR3 is TGTGCCTGGAGTGTATTTCAGGTCCTGCCTACTGGGCTTGAAGCTTTCTTT.

V usage is TRBV7-9 and J usage is TRBJ2-3; TRBD1 agrees at 7 bases. CDR1 SEHNR and CDR2 FQNEAQ come from the germline V gene (reference sequence). The CDR3 contains 14 residues. J was trimmed by 8 bases and V by 3 bases; bases with no gene match: 8. The CDR3 coding sequence is TGTGCCAGCAGCTTTTCAGGGACAGCCCCTACGCAGTATTTT. It specifies CASSFSGTAPTQYF.

This chain connects TRBV9 to TRBJ2-1, with 8 nucleotides matching TRBD2. Trimming took 0 bases from V and 7 from J; bases not matched to a gene: 12. CDR3 length: 17 amino acids. Germline-derived CDR1 and CDR2 are SGDLS and YYNGEE. The CDR3 sequence is CASSVEDNSGIGNEQFF. The CDR3 DNA follows: TGTGCCAGCAGCGTAGAGGATAATAGCGGGATCGGGAATGAGCAGTTCTTC.

Only one count was recorded for this clone. The chain joins TRBV5-6 to TRBJ2-4, with a tentative D call TRBD2 (7 bases). V was shortened by 4 bases and J by 1 base, with 15 bases between the two germline ends. The CDR3 is 16 amino acids. Germline values: CDR1 SGHDT, CDR2 YYEEEE. CDR3 sequence reads: CASSLGRDKAKNIQYF. The CDR3, as DNA: TGTGCCAGCAGCCTTGGGAGGGACAAGGCCAAAAACATTCAGTACTTC.

J is TRBJ2-7 and V is TRBV5-5; D might be TRBD1 (6 bases). Germline-derived CDR1 and CDR2 are SGHKS and YYEKEE (reference sequence). The CDR3 has 12 amino acids. The V gene lost 3 bases and the J gene lost 6 bases, with 10 bases spanning the gap. The CDR3 coding sequence is TGTGCCAGCAGCTCTACAGGGTTCGAGCAGTACTTC. Translated: CASSSTGFEQYF.

This chain joins TRBV5-1 and TRBJ2-1; 8 bases fit TRBD2. Germline V gene lookup returns CDR1 SGHRS and CDR2 YFSETQ. J gave up 4 bases and V 2 bases, and 5 bases lay outside the gene matches. The CDR3 is 15 amino acids. The DNA for the CDR3 is TGCGCCAGCAGCTTCCTAGCGGGTTTATACAATGAGCAGTTCTTC. This codes for CASSFLAGLYNEQFF.

The CDR3 is CASSLEWGLSGNTIYF. Here the CDR3 DNA reads TGTGCCAGCAGCTTAGAGTGGGGACTCTCTGGAAACACCATATATTTT. The chain links TRBV11-2 to TRBJ1-3, with D possibly matching TRBD1 (5 bases). The CDR3 extends over 16 amino acids. With 0 bases removed from V and 0 bases from J, the gap between germline ends came to 9 bases. CDR1 is SGHAT, CDR2 FQNNGV, per germline.

V usage is TRBV5-4 and J usage is TRBJ1-2, with TRBD1 identical over 7 bases. J was trimmed by 2 bases and V by 3 bases; bases with no gene match: 4. Germline V gene sequence: CDR1 SGHNT, CDR2 YYREEE (reference sequence). This CDR3 has 14 residues. Written as DNA, the CDR3 is TGTGCCAGCAGCTGGGCGACAGGGAACTATGGCTACACCTTC. This gives the protein CASSWATGNYGYTF.

V gene TRBV11-2 combines with J gene TRBJ2-2, with 8 bases fitting TRBD1. Germline CDR1 SGHAT, CDR2 FQNNGV. Unmatched junction bases numbered 16, after V lost 1 base and J lost 6 bases. The length of the CDR3 is 19 residues. Here the CDR3 reads CASSLGPSGAGGQPGELFF. The CDR3 region has the DNA TGTGCCAGCAGCTTAGGTCCTTCAGGGGCAGGGGGCCAACCCGGGGAGCTGTTTTTT.

The CDR3 sequence is CASSFNSGDEQFF. CDR3 DNA sequence: TGTGCCAGCAGCTTCAACTCAGGGGATGAGCAGTTCTTC. This chain connects TRBV7-8 to TRBJ2-1; D might be TRBD1 (6 bases). The CDR3 has 13 amino acids. From germline, CDR1 is SGHVS and CDR2 FQNEAQ. The V and J ends lost 3 bases and 8 bases respectively, with 11 bases between them.